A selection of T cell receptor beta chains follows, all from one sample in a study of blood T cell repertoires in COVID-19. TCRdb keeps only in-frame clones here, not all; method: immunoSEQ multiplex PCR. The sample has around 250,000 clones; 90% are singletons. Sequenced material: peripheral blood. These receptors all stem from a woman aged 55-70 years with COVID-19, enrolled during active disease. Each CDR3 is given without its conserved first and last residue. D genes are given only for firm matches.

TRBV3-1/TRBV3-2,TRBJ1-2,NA,ASSQAHYGYT
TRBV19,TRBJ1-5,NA,ASSIFGGGTNQPQH
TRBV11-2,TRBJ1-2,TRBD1,ASRITGGADYT
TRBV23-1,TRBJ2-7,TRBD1,ASSQPFRTGNIYEQY
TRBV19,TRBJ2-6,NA,ASSPQAGANVLT
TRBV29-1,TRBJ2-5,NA,SVEDLGTQTQY
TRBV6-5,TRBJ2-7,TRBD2,ASRWGGTTEQY
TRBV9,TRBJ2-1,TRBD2,ASSRSGGAYNEQF
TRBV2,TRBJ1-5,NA,ASSRREGDQPQH
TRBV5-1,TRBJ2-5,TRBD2,ASRSGGFTSGQETQY
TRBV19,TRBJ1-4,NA,ASSIRAGVEKLF
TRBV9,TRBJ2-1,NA,ASSVGLRGKPYNEQF
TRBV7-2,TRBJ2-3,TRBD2,ASSLTSGGAQDTQY